The source of this TCR beta chain is a study of T-cell reconstitution after alpha-beta-depleted transplantation in children. Germline-derived CDR1 and CDR2 are DFQATT and SNEGSKA (reference sequence). With 0 bases removed from V and 5 bases from J, the gap between germline ends came to 11 bases. CDR3 size: 14 residues. Library preparation (for TCRbeta) was performed with unique molecular identifiers. TCRdb re-called the PCR reads through MiXCR, storing one row per CDR3 protein. The sample records about 580,000 distinct CDR3 sequences, about 23% being singletons. Concerning this clonotype: What it recognizes is unknown.

General study results and limits: Day-60 TCRbeta diversity that was high in some patients was derived from surviving recipient T cells and thymic progenitors.

The receptor was isolated from a boy under two years old who had a stem cell transplant for acute myeloid leukemia, so the T cells may come from the graft donor. Sequencing was performed on PBMCs, mostly from graft donor cells, taken 360 days after TCRalphabeta/CD19-depleted stem cell transplant. V and J are TRBV20-1 and TRBJ1-5, with unresolved D. The CDR3 protein is CSARERVYDQPQHF. DNA of the CDR3: TGCAGTGCTAGAGAGCGGGTGTACGATCAGCCCCAGCATTTT.